These 27 T cell receptor beta chains originate from one sample sequenced in a study of blood T cell repertoires in COVID-19. Libraries were prepared by immunoSEQ multiplex PCR; TCRdb keeps only in-frame clonotypes and omits some of them. The sample consists of about 160,000 clones, approximately 86% of them appearing once. Sequenced: peripheral blood. The source is an elderly man with COVID-19, enrolled during active disease.

The gene calls are TRBV19 and TRBJ1-1, with no clear D. The germline V gene has CDR1 LNHDA and CDR2 SQIVND (reference sequence). The CDR3 extends over 15 amino acids. V shed 3 bases and J shed 0 bases, with 11 bases lying between them. CDR3 protein: CASSMEGRMNTEAFF. The CDR3 DNA is TGTGCCAGTAGTATGGAGGGCAGGATGAACACTGAAGCTTTCTTT. The full variable domain, its missing parts supplied by reference TRBV19 and TRBJ1-1, is DGGITQSPKYLFRKEGQNVTLSCEQNLNHDAMYWYRQDPGQGLRLIYYSQIVNDFQKGDIAEGYSVSREKKESFPLTVTSAQKNPTAFYLCASSMEGRMNTEAFFGQGTRLTVV.

This clone was counted a few times. CDR3 region: CASSHTGEYQPQHF. The CDR3 nucleotides are TGTGCCAGCAGCCACACAGGGGAGTATCAGCCCCAGCATTTT. The V and J genes are TRBV14 and TRBJ1-5; 7 nucleotides agree with TRBD1. The CDR3 loop spans 14 amino acids. The V segment lost 3 bases and the J segment 5 bases; nucleotides outside the gene matches: 4. Germline loops: CDR1 SGHDN, CDR2 FVKESK.

V gene TRBV25-1 combines with J gene TRBJ1-3, with 7 bases matching TRBD1. CDR1 is MGHDK, CDR2 SYGVNS, per germline. J lost 2 bases, V lost 5 bases, and 12 bases had no gene match. The CDR3 loop spans 17 amino acids. CDR3 protein: CASSPHGNTGAGNTIYF. The CDR3 DNA reads as TGTGCCAGCAGTCCCCACGGCAACACAGGGGCTGGAAACACCATATATTTT.

The gene calls are TRBV19 and TRBJ1-1; 7 nucleotides match TRBD1. V gave up 6 bases and J gave up 5 bases; unmatched junction bases: 9. The CDR3 has 14 amino acids. Germline V gene sequence: CDR1 LNHDA, CDR2 SQIVND (reference sequence). CDR3 sequence: CASRGGQSNTEAFF. CDR3 DNA: TGTGCCAGTAGGGGGGGACAGTCTAATACTGAAGCTTTCTTT.

The chain carries TRBV7-9 and TRBJ1-5, with 11 positions matching TRBD1. The germline V gene has CDR1 SEHNR and CDR2 FQNEAQ (reference sequence). CDR3 length equals 16 residues. The V segment lost 3 bases and the J segment 1 base; nucleotides outside the gene matches: 2. The CDR3, as DNA: TGTGCCAGCAGCTTTGGGACAGGGGGGAGCAATCAGCCCCAGCATTTT. It yields the protein CASSFGTGGSNQPQHF.

The CDR3 sequence: CASTTEYYNEQFF. The DNA of the CDR3 is TGTGCCAGCACGACAGAGTACTACAATGAGCAGTTCTTC. The chain links TRBV7-2 to TRBJ2-1; D possibly corresponds to TRBD1 (5 bases). Germline-derived CDR1 and CDR2 are SGHTA and FQGNSA. The CDR3 totals 13 residues. V was cut by 7 bases and J by 3 bases, with 10 bases left in between.

V is TRBV29-1 and J is TRBJ1-1; TRBD1 is a possible D gene (5 bases). Trimming pared 4 bases from V and 0 bases from J, leaving 9 bases between. From germline, CDR1 is SQVTM and CDR2 ANQGSEA. CDR3 length: 13 residues. DNA of the CDR3: TGCAGCGTTGGAACAGGTTTGAACACTGAAGCTTTCTTT. This translates into CSVGTGLNTEAFF.

Comment on this clone: This same CDR3 is encoded by further DNA sequences in the sample. The chain joins TRBV9 to TRBJ2-2; D is undetermined. This CDR3 spans 16 amino acids. The germline V and J ends were trimmed by 0 bases and 2 bases, with 11 bases remaining between them. From germline, CDR1 is SGDLS and CDR2 YYNGEE. CDR3 nucleotide sequence: TGTGCCAGCAGCGTAGTATCTAGACCTAACACCGGGGAGCTGTTTTTT. This encodes CASSVVSRPNTGELFF.

J is TRBJ1-5 and V is TRBV19, with 9 bases lining up with TRBD1. The junction had 10 bases not matched to a gene; V was cut back by 7 bases and J by 3 bases. The germline CDR1 and CDR2 sequences are LNHDA and SQIVND (reference sequence). The CDR3 is 16 amino acids. CDR3 protein: CASTKRQGGYNQPQHF. The CDR3 coding sequence is TGTGCCAGTACCAAAAGACAGGGGGGATACAATCAGCCCCAGCATTTT. Looking up the rest from reference TRBV19 and TRBJ1-5 gives the full variable domain: DGGITQSPKYLFRKEGQNVTLSCEQNLNHDAMYWYRQDPGQGLRLIYYSQIVNDFQKGDIAEGYSVSREKKESFPLTVTSAQKNPTAFYLCASTKRQGGYNQPQHFGDGTRLSIL.

This clone was observed a handful of times. Its ends do not fully match the called genes, so a read error is possible. In nucleotides, the CDR3 is TGTGCCAGCAGAGAAGACCAGGGGAATCAGCCCCAGCATTTT. It specifies CASREDQGNQPQHF. V gene TRBV2 combines with J gene TRBJ1-5; the D gene is possibly TRBD1 (6 bases). The CDR3 runs to 14 residues. In germline, CDR1 is SNHLY, CDR2 FYNNEI.

The chain combines TRBV7-9 with TRBJ2-2, with D unresolved. CDR3 size: 14 residues. The germline V and J ends were trimmed by 4 bases and 5 bases, with 11 bases remaining between them. Per germline, CDR1 SEHNR and CDR2 FQNEAQ (reference sequence). The CDR3 protein is CASSSHQATGELFF. The DNA of the CDR3 is TGTGCCAGCAGCTCCCACCAGGCAACCGGGGAGCTGTTTTTT.

The genes are TRBV29-1 and TRBJ1-5, with D hard to call. Germline V gives CDR1 SQVTM, CDR2 ANQGSEA. This CDR3 contains 13 residues. V was trimmed by 8 bases and J by 0 bases, leaving 11 bases between them. CDR3: CSFTENSNQPQHF. In DNA form, the CDR3 reads TGCAGCTTTACAGAGAATAGCAATCAGCCCCAGCATTTT.

The chain combines TRBV5-1 with TRBJ1-6; D unresolved. The germline V gene encodes CDR1 SGHRS and CDR2 YFSETQ. CDR3 size: 15 residues. V was cut by 0 bases and J by 5 bases, with 9 bases left in between. CDR3 protein: CASSLDEANNSPLHF. CDR3 bases: TGCGCCAGCAGCTTGGATGAAGCCAATAATTCACCCCTCCACTTT.

For this clone: One end of the junction is discordant with germline, which a read error may explain. The chain employs TRBV24-1 and TRBJ1-5, with 10 bases lining up with TRBD1. The CDR3 covers 14 residues. Germline CDR1 reads KGHDR; CDR2 reads SFDVKD. The chain's CDR3 is CATASTGGNEPQHF. The DNA of the CDR3 is TGTGCCACCGCGTCGACAGGGGGCAATGAGCCCCAGCATTTT.

This chain uses TRBV6-6 with TRBJ1-3; D might be TRBD1 (6 bases). CDR1 MNHNY and CDR2 SVGAGI come from the germline V gene (reference sequence). V was cut by 5 bases and J by 0 bases, with 23 bases left in between. CDR3 length equals 19 residues. Here the CDR3 DNA reads TGTGCCAGCAGTCTGGGTGGCCCATCACAGGGCCTCTCTGGAAACACCATATATTTT. This translates into CASSLGGPSQGLSGNTIYF.

This chain connects TRBV10-3 to TRBJ1-2; possibly TRBD1 for D (6 bases). Germline V lookup: CDR1 ENHRY, CDR2 SYGVKD. This CDR3 is built from 15 residues. Trimming cost V 4 bases and J 0 bases, with 12 bases left between them. CDR3 DNA sequence: TGTGCCATCAGTGTACAGGGAGGGTCTAACTATGGCTACACCTTC. It codes for CAISVQGGSNYGYTF.

This chain joins TRBV5-1 and TRBJ1-6; 8 positions agree with TRBD1. Germline CDR1 is SGHRS and CDR2 is YFSETQ. The CDR3 runs to 15 residues. After removal of 2 bases from V and 7 bases from J, the junction contained 5 bases not matched to a gene. CDR3 DNA: TGCGCCAGCAGCTTAACAGGGGGAGGAAATTCACCCCTCCACTTT. It encodes CASSLTGGGNSPLHF.

The chain employs TRBV20-1 and TRBJ2-5; D not certain. Trimming cost V 2 bases and J 9 bases, with 7 bases left between them. The V gene's germline CDR1 is DFQATT and CDR2 SNEGSKA (reference sequence). There are 10 residues in the CDR3. DNA of the CDR3: TGCAGTGCTAGAACTACGGCCCAGTACTTC. Its translation is CSARTTAQYF.

CDR3 region: CASSRAGGLYTDTQYF. CDR3 DNA sequence: TGCGCCAGCAGCCGGGCGGGGGGTCTATACACAGATACGCAGTATTTT. The chain links TRBV4-1 to TRBJ2-3; 8 nucleotides agree with TRBD2. Germline V gives CDR1 MGHRA, CDR2 YSYEKL. The CDR3 is 16 residues long. Trimming removed 4 bases from V and 2 bases from J; junction bases left unmatched: 8.

The chain is built from TRBV19 and TRBJ1-4, with a weak D call TRBD1 (5 bases). The CDR3 sequence is 14 residues long. Germline CDR1 is LNHDA and CDR2 is SQIVND (reference sequence). V was shortened by 9 bases and J by 10 bases, with 21 bases between the two germline ends. Here the CDR3 DNA reads TGTGCCAGCCGAAGGGGCGGGGACGTTCGAAAACTGTTTTTT. It translates to CASRRGGDVRKLFF.

The V and J genes are TRBV5-4 and TRBJ1-1; maybe TRBD1 (5 bases). V dropped 4 bases and J dropped 11 bases, with 18 bases sitting between them. Germline V lookup: CDR1 SGHNT, CDR2 YYREEE (reference sequence). The length of the CDR3 is 13 residues. This CDR3 is CASSLKAGSEAFF. DNA for the CDR3: TGTGCCAGCAGCCTTAAAGCAGGGTCGGAGGCTTTCTTT. Based on the CDR3 plus reference TRBV5-4 and TRBJ1-1, the full variable domain is ETGVTQSPTHLIKTRGQQVTLRCSSQSGHNTVSWYQQALGQGPQFIFQYYREEENGRGNFPPRFSGLQFPNYSSELNVNALELDDSALYLCASSLKAGSEAFFGQGTRLTVV.

With respect to this clone: One junction end does not reproduce the germline sequence, and a read error may be involved. The chain employs TRBV14 and TRBJ1-2; 9 positions match TRBD1. The germline gives CDR1 SGHDN, CDR2 FVKESK. The CDR3 consists of 14 residues. The CDR3: CASSRQGVFPERFF. The CDR3 DNA sequence: TGTGCCAGCAGCCGACAGGGGGTTTTCCCGGAGAGGTTCTTC.

The chain couples TRBV7-8 to TRBJ2-7; perhaps TRBD1 as D (6 bases). Trimming removed 1 base from V and 0 bases from J, with 13 bases in between. The CDR3 spans 16 residues. Germline CDR1 and CDR2: SGHVS and FQNEAQ. The CDR3, as DNA: TGTGCCAGCAGCTTAGGGGCAGGGGCTCTCTCCTACGAGCAGTACTTC. Translating gives CASSLGAGALSYEQYF.

The chain links TRBV9 to TRBJ2-3; 8 bases are a match to TRBD1. Germline CDR1 is SGDLS and CDR2 is YYNGEE. CDR3 length equals 14 residues. The V gene end was trimmed by 7 bases and the J gene end by 5 bases; junction bases not matched to a gene: 9. The CDR3 region is CASSRGRPGDTQYF. The CDR3 nucleotides are TGTGCCAGCTCCAGGGGGCGGCCTGGAGATACGCAGTATTTT.

This clone appeared a few times. This same CDR3 is encoded by further DNA sequences in the sample. J is TRBJ1-4 and V is TRBV9; the D is unclear. Germline V gene lookup returns CDR1 SGDLS and CDR2 YYNGEE. Trimming cost V 0 bases and J 3 bases, with 6 bases left between them. The CDR3 consists of 14 residues. CDR3 sequence reads: CASSVGGPNEKLFF. CDR3 DNA sequence: TGTGCCAGCAGCGTAGGAGGGCCTAATGAAAAACTGTTTTTT.

The chain has TRBV28 and TRBJ2-2; 9 bases match TRBD1. Germline CDR1 reads MDHEN; CDR2 reads SYDVKM. There are 18 residues in the CDR3. V gave up 6 bases and J gave up 1 base; unmatched junction bases: 12. CDR3 in amino acids: CASSQNPGQGRNTGELFF. CDR3 bases: TGTGCCAGCAGCCAAAACCCGGGACAGGGAAGGAACACCGGGGAGCTGTTTTTT. Full variable domain (outside the CDR3, taken from reference TRBV28 and TRBJ2-2): DVKVTQSSRYLVKRTGEKVFLECVQDMDHENMFWYRQDPGLGLRLIYFSYDVKMKEKGDIPEGYSVSREKKERFSLILESASTNQTSMYLCASSQNPGQGRNTGELFFGEGSRLTVL.

The V gene is TRBV21-1, the J gene TRBJ2-7; the D call of TRBD1 is as the table states it, not checked on the DNA. TRBV21-1 is an annotated pseudogene. This CDR3 spans 15 amino acids. The CDR3 DNA is TGTGCCAGCAGCAAAGTGGATACCCTTCAGGACGAGCAGTACTTC. Protein product: CASSKVDTLQDEQYF.